The 22 T cell receptor beta chains reported below all come from one sample, sequenced in a study of cytomegalovirus exposure and HLA in healthy donors. Primers included in the PCR were 60 Vbeta and 13 Jbeta primers. Some clones are missing from TCRdb's copy, which holds only in-frame ones; the method was immunoSEQ multiplex PCR. The sample lists some 130,000 clones, over 70% occurring once. The sequenced material came from PBMCs. The receptors shown here come from a man in his thirties or forties in good health and CMV-seronegative.

This rearrangement joins TRBV9 to TRBJ2-5; 8 bases agree with TRBD2. With 4 bases clipped from V and 2 bases from J, the junction kept 10 bases outside the gene matches. Germline CDR1 SGDLS, CDR2 YYNGEE. The CDR3 totals 16 residues. DNA of the CDR3: TGTGCCAGCAGCCCCGGGTATAGCGGGGCACAAGAGACCCAGTACTTC. Protein product: CASSPGYSGAQETQYF.

This rearrangement joins TRBV7-9 to TRBJ2-3, with 10 bases lining up with TRBD2. Trimming cost V 2 bases and J 2 bases; bases outside gene matches: 7. Per the germline V gene, CDR1 is SEHNR and CDR2 is FQNEAQ (reference sequence). The CDR3 spans 17 residues. This CDR3 reads CASSLKRTSGNTDTQYF. CDR3 bases: TGTGCCAGCAGCTTAAAGCGGACTAGCGGAAACACAGATACGCAGTATTTT.

The rearrangement uses TRBV25-1 and TRBJ1-2; D gene ambiguous. Germline lookup yields CDR1 MGHDK and CDR2 SYGVNS. V dropped 4 bases and J dropped 4 bases, with 10 bases sitting between them. This CDR3 is 13 amino acids long. The DNA for the CDR3 is TGTGCCAGCAGTGGTCTGGCGGCCTATGGCTACACCTTC. This encodes CASSGLAAYGYTF.

The chain uses TRBV6-1 and TRBJ1-2; the match to TRBD1 covers 7 bases. The germline V gene encodes CDR1 MNHNS and CDR2 SASEGT. Trimming took 7 bases from V and 8 from J; bases not matched to a gene: 7. The CDR3 is 12 residues long. CDR3 bases: TGTGCCAGCACACGCGACAGGGAAGGCTACACCTTC. Translated, it gives CASTRDREGYTF.

This clone has just a few counts. J is TRBJ1-3 and V is TRBV28, with D possibly matching TRBD1 (6 bases). V was shortened by 5 bases and J by 4 bases, with 18 bases between the two germline ends. The CDR3 contains 16 residues. Germline CDR1 and CDR2: MDHEN and SYDVKM. In DNA, the CDR3 is TGTGCCAGCAGTCTTATAACCGGGACAAGCGGAAACACCATATATTTT. This translates into CASSLITGTSGNTIYF.

The V call is TRBV4-1, the J call TRBJ2-3, with a weak D call TRBD2 (6 bases). The V end was cut by 1 base, the J end by 0 bases, with 14 bases between. There are 17 residues in the CDR3. CDR1 is MGHRA, CDR2 YSYEKL, per germline. The CDR3 protein is CASSQAPGLPSTDTQYF. The CDR3 bases are TGCGCCAGCAGCCAAGCACCGGGACTTCCAAGCACAGATACGCAGTATTTT.

The V and J genes are TRBV6-6 and TRBJ1-1, with D perhaps matching TRBD1 (5 bases). The V gene's germline CDR1 is MNHNY and CDR2 SVGAGI (reference sequence). The CDR3 sequence is 13 residues long. Trimming removed 6 bases at V and 4 bases at J, with 12 bases between. The CDR3 coding sequence is TGTGCCAGCAGCCAATCGGGGGGCACTGAAGCTTTCTTT. Translating it yields CASSQSGGTEAFF.

The chain is built from TRBV10-3 and TRBJ2-3; 8 nucleotides line up with TRBD1. V lost 3 bases, J lost 1 base, and 3 bases stayed unmatched. The germline V gene has CDR1 ENHRY and CDR2 SYGVKD. This CDR3 is 15 amino acids long. This CDR3 reads CAISDSGQGTDTQYF. The CDR3 region has the DNA TGTGCCATCAGTGATTCGGGACAGGGCACAGATACGCAGTATTTT.

The J gene is TRBJ2-2, the V gene TRBV5-4, with 8 bases matching TRBD1. The germline V gene has CDR1 SGHNT and CDR2 YYREEE (reference sequence). The CDR3 contains 15 residues. Germline trimming cut 4 bases from V and 1 base from J; bases unmatched to any gene: 3. CDR3 in DNA: TGTGCCAGCAGCGGCGACAGGGGGAACACCGGGGAGCTGTTTTTT. It yields the protein CASSGDRGNTGELFF.

Turning to this clone: The same CDR3 also results from other DNA sequences found in this sample. This chain uses TRBV6-6 with TRBJ1-2; D possibly corresponds to TRBD1 (6 bases). Germline V gives CDR1 MNHNY, CDR2 SVGAGI (reference sequence). This CDR3 has 13 residues. The V end lost 5 bases, the J end lost 8 bases, and 15 bases lay between the germline ends. Here the CDR3 reads CASSLQGEYGYTF. As DNA, the CDR3 is TGTGCCAGCAGTCTACAGGGTGAATACGGCTACACCTTC.

The chain combines TRBV5-1 with TRBJ2-1; 8 bases line up with TRBD2. CDR3 length: 14 residues. The germline V gene encodes CDR1 SGHRS and CDR2 YFSETQ. V gave up 6 bases and J gave up 9 bases; unmatched junction bases: 11. This chain's CDR3 is CASKDSFRGGEQFF. CDR3 nucleotides: TGCGCCAGCAAGGACTCCTTCCGGGGGGGTGAGCAGTTCTTC.

V gene TRBV2 combines with J gene TRBJ1-2; possibly TRBD1 for D (6 bases). Trimming cost V 1 base and J 0 bases, with 9 bases left between them. This CDR3 is built from 15 residues. Germline-derived CDR1 and CDR2 are SNHLY and FYNNEI. The CDR3 region is CASSEVRTANYGYTF. The CDR3, as DNA: TGTGCCAGCAGTGAAGTACGGACAGCTAACTATGGCTACACCTTC.

This clone was recorded a few times. The chain has TRBV7-8 and TRBJ2-7, with D possibly being TRBD1 (6 bases). This CDR3 is 12 amino acids long. Germline lookup yields CDR1 SGHVS and CDR2 FQNEAQ. V lost 3 bases and J lost 5, with 8 bases in between. CDR3 bases: TGTGCCAGCAGCTTCTCAGGGGACGAGCAGTACTTC. As protein: CASSFSGDEQYF.

The gene calls are TRBV5-6 and TRBJ2-7; D is possibly TRBD1 (6 bases). V was shortened by 6 bases and J by 5 bases, with 12 bases between the two germline ends. The CDR3 is made up of 12 amino acids. Germline CDR1 and CDR2: SGHDT and YYEEEE. The CDR3 sequence: CASTLGADEQYF. The CDR3 bases are TGTGCCAGCACCCTGGGGGCAGACGAGCAGTACTTC.

This clone was picked up one time. This sequence joins TRBV11-2 and TRBJ2-3; possibly TRBD2 for D (6 bases). With 4 bases removed from V and 4 bases from J, the gap between germline ends came to 18 bases. Germline CDR1 and CDR2: SGHAT and FQNNGV. The CDR3 contains 16 residues. For the CDR3, the DNA is TGTGCCAGCAGCTCGGAACGATTGGGGGGTGCAGATACGCAGTATTTT. It encodes CASSSERLGGADTQYF. Full variable domain (remainder filled in from reference TRBV11-2 and TRBJ2-3): EAGVAQSPRYKIIEKRQSVAFWCNPISGHATLYWYQQILGQGPKLLIQFQNNGVVDDSQLPKDRFSAERLKGVDSTLKIQPAKLEDSAVYLCASSSERLGGADTQYFGPGTRLTVL.

This clone was counted a single time. The chain uses TRBV7-9 and TRBJ2-1; D is unclear. Germline-derived CDR1 and CDR2 are SEHNR and FQNEAQ (reference sequence). The CDR3 totals 12 residues. Deletions cut 5 bases from V and 8 bases from J, with 10 bases between. In DNA, the CDR3 is TGTGCCAGCAGCGACTTAAAGGATGAGCAGTTCTTC. This encodes CASSDLKDEQFF. The full variable domain, rest sourced from reference TRBV7-9 and TRBJ2-1, is DTGVSQNPRHKITKRGQNVTFRCDPISEHNRLYWYRQTLGQGPEFLTYFQNEAQLEKSRLLSDRFSAERPKGSFSTLEIQRTEQGDSAMYLCASSDLKDEQFFGPGTRLTVL.

J is TRBJ2-2 and V is TRBV29-1; 7 bases map to TRBD1. The CDR3 sequence is 17 residues long. CDR1 and CDR2 (germline): SQVTM, ANQGSEA. J was trimmed by 6 bases and V by 2 bases; bases with no gene match: 15. Here the CDR3 DNA reads TGCAGCGTTGAATGGCCCGTCGAGAAAGGGGGCTCCGGGGAGCTGTTTTTT. Residues: CSVEWPVEKGGSGELFF.

The J gene is TRBJ1-4, the V gene TRBV7-9, with TRBD1 identical over 8 bases. Germline V gene lookup returns CDR1 SEHNR and CDR2 FQNEAQ (reference sequence). There are 15 residues in the CDR3. V lost 3 bases, J lost 6 bases, and 6 bases stayed unmatched. The CDR3 reads CASSFSGTGDEKLFF. The CDR3 DNA follows: TGTGCCAGCAGCTTCTCCGGGACAGGAGATGAAAAACTGTTTTTT.

This clone was detected a few times. This rearrangement joins TRBV5-5 to TRBJ2-1, with 11 bases lining up with TRBD2. Germline CDR1 reads SGHKS; CDR2 reads YYEKEE (reference sequence). The CDR3 is made up of 15 amino acids. Unmatched junction bases numbered 1, after V lost 3 bases and J lost 2 bases. CDR3 residues: CASSSTSGTYNEQFF. The CDR3 DNA is TGTGCCAGCAGCTCGACTAGCGGGACCTACAATGAGCAGTTCTTC.

The genes are TRBV28 and TRBJ1-4; D is ambiguous. The CDR3 loop spans 14 amino acids. Trimming took off 3 bases at V and 5 bases at J, with 10 bases between the two ends. Germline values: CDR1 MDHEN, CDR2 SYDVKM. The CDR3 loop reads CASSLLPGNEKLFF. CDR3 bases: TGTGCCAGCAGTTTGCTACCGGGGAATGAAAAACTGTTTTTT.

This chain uses TRBV7-8 with TRBJ2-7, with 10 nucleotides matching TRBD1. The CDR3 is 14 amino acids. V trimming: 4 bases; J trimming: 4 bases; junction bases outside the gene matches: 4. Germline CDR1 is SGHVS and CDR2 is FQNEAQ. CDR3 amino acids: CASSSSGQGYEQYF. The CDR3 region has the DNA TGTGCCAGCAGCTCGTCGGGACAGGGGTACGAGCAGTACTTC.

This clone was seen once. The chain recombines TRBV5-3 with TRBJ2-7; D gene ambiguous. TRBV5-3 is an ORF; its function is uncertain. CDR3 size: 12 residues. The V end lost 7 bases, the J end lost 2 bases, and 10 bases lay between the germline ends. As DNA, the CDR3 is TGTGCCAGAGGGCAGGTACCCTACGAGCAGTACTTC. It is translated as CARGQVPYEQYF.